Here is one T cell receptor (beta chain) with its context. The data were taken from a study of control samples from healthy donors and cancer patients. J lost 4 bases, V lost 1 base, and 7 bases had no gene match. The CDR3 is 16 residues long. The germline V gene encodes CDR1 MDHEN and CDR2 SYDVKM. Using immunoSEQ multiplex PCR, the repertoire was profiled, and TCRdb retains in-frame clones only, with some absent. The sample lists some 120,000 clones; 80% to 90% were seen once. The receptor comes from a woman aged 45-60 years with colorectal cancer. The sequencing input was PBMCs. The rearrangement links TRBV28 to TRBJ2-7; 10 nucleotides align to TRBD2. The CDR3: CASSLSASGSLYEQYF. The CDR3 DNA sequence: TGTGCCAGCAGTTTATCGGCTAGCGGGAGTCTTTACGAGCAGTACTTC.